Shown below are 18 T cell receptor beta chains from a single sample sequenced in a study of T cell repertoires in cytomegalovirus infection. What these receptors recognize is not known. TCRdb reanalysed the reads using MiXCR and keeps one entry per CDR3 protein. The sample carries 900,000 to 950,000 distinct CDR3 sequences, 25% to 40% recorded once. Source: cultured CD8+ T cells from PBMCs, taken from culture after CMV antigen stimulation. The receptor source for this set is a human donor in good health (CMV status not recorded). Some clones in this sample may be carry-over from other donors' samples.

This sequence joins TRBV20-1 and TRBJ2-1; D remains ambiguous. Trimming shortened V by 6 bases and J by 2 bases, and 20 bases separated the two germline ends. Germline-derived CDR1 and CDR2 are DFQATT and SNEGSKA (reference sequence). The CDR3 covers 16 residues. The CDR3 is CSANSRPERPYNEQFF. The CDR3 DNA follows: TGCAGTGCCAACAGCCGACCGGAGCGACCCTACAATGAGCAGTTCTTC.

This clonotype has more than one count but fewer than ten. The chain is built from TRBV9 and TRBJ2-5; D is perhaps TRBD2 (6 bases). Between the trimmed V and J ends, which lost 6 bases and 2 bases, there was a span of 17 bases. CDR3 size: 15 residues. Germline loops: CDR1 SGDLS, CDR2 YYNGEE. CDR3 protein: CASKAGQGRQETQYF. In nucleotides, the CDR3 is TGTGCCAGCAAAGCGGGTCAGGGAAGGCAAGAGACCCAGTACTTC.

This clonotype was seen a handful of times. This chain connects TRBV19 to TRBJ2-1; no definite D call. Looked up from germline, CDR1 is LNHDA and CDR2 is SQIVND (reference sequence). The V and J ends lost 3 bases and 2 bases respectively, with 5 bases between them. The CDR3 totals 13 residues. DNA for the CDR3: TGTGCCAGTAGTATCCCGACCTACAATGAGCAGTTCTTC. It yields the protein CASSIPTYNEQFF.

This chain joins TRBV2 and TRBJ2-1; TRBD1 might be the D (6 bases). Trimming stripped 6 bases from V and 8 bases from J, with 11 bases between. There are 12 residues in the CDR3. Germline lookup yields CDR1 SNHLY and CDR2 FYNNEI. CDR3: CASRGARYEQFF. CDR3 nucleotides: TGTGCCAGCAGGGGGGCCAGGTATGAGCAGTTCTTC.

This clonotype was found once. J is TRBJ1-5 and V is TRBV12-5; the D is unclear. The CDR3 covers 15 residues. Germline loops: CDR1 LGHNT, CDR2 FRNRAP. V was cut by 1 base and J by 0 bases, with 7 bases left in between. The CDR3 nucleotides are TGTGCTAGTGGTTTGGGTCAGCATAGCAATCAGCCCCAGCATTTT. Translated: CASGLGQHSNQPQHF.

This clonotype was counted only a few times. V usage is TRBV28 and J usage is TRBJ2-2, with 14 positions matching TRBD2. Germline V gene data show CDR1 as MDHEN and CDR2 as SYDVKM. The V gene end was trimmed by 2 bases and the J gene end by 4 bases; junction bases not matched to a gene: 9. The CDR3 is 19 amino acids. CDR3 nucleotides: TGTGCCAGCAGTTTAAGGCGGGGACTAGCGGGGGCCCCCACCGGGGAGCTGTTTTTT. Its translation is CASSLRRGLAGAPTGELFF.

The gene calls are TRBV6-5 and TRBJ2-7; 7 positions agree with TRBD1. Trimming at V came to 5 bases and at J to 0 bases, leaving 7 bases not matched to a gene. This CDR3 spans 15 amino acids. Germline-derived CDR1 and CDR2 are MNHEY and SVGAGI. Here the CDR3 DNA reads TGTGCCAGCAGTCCCGACAGGGCGTTCTCCTACGAGCAGTACTTC. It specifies CASSPDRAFSYEQYF.

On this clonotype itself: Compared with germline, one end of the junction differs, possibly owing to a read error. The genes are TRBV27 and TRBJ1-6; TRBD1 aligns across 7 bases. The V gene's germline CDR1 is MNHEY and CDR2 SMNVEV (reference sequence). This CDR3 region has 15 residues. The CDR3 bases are TGTGCCAGCAGTTACAAAGGGGGCCCAAATTCACTCCTCCACTTT. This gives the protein CASSYKGGPNSLLHF.

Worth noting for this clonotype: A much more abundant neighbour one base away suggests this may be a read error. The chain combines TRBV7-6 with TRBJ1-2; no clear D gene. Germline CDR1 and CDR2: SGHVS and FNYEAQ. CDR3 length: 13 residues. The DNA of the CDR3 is TGTACCAGCAGCTTAGAGGTTGGGCAGCCCTACACCTTC. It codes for CTSSLEVGQPYTF. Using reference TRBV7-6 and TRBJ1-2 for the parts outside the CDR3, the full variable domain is GAGVSQSPRYKVTKRGQDVALRCDPISGHVSLYWYRQALGQGPEFLTYFNYEAQQDKSGLPNDRFSAERPEGSISTLTIQRTEQRDSAMYRCTSSLEVGQPYTFGSGTRLTVV.

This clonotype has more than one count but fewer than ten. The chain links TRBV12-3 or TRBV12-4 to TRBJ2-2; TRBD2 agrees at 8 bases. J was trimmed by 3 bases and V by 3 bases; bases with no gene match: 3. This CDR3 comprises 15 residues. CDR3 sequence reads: CASSFGGEYTGELFF. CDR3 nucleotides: TGTGCCAGCAGTTTCGGGGGGGAGTACACCGGGGAGCTGTTTTTT.

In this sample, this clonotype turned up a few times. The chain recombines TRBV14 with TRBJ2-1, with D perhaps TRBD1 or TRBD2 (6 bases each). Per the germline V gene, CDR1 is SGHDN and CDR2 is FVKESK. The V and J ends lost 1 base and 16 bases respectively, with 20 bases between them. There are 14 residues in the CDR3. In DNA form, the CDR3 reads TGTGCCAGCAGCCAAGTGGGGGCCGCGGGGTCCACTTTCTTC. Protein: CASSQVGAAGSTFF.

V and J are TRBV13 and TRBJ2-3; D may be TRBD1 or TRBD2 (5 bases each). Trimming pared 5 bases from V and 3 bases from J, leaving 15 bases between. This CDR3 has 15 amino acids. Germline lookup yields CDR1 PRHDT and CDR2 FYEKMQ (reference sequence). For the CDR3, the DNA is TGTGCCAGCAGCGCCCGAAACGGGGCTACAGATACGCAGTATTTT. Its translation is CASSARNGATDTQYF.

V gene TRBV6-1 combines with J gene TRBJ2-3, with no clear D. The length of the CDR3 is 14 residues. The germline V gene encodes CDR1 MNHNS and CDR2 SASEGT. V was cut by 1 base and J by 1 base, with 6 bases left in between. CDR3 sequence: CASSEVGGTDTQYF. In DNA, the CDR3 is TGTGCCAGCAGTGAAGTTGGGGGCACAGATACGCAGTATTTT.

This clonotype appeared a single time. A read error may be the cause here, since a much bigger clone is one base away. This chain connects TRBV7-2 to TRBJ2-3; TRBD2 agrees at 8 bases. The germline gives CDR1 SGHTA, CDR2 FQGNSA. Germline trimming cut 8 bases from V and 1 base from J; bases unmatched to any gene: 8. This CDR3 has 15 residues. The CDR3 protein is CASGSGGSRTDTQYF. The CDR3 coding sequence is TGTGCCAGCGGGAGCGGGGGATCCCGCACAGATACGCAGTATTTT.

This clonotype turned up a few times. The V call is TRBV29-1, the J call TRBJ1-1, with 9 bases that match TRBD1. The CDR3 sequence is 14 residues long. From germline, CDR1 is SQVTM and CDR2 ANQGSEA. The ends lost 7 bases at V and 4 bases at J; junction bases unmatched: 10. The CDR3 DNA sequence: TGCAGCGCTGAGGACAGGGGAGGCGGCACTGAAGCTTTCTTT. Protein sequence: CSAEDRGGGTEAFF. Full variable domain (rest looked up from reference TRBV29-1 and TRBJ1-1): SAVISQKPSRDICQRGTSLTIQCQVDSQVTMMFWYRQQPGQSLTLIATANQGSEATYESGFVIDKFPISRPNLTFSTLTVSNMSPEDSSIYLCSAEDRGGGTEAFFGQGTRLTVV.

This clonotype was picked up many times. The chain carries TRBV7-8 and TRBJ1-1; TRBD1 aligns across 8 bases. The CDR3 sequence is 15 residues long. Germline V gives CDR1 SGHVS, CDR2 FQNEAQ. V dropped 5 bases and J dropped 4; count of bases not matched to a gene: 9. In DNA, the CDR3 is TGTGCCAGCAGCACGGACAGGGCCGCGGGCACTGAAGCTTTCTTT. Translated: CASSTDRAAGTEAFF. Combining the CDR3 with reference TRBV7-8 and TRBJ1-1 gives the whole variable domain GAGVSQSPRYKVAKRGQDVALRCDPISGHVSLFWYQQALGQGPEFLTYFQNEAQLDKSGLPSDRFFAERPEGSVSTLKIQRTQQEDSAVYLCASSTDRAAGTEAFFGQGTRLTVV.

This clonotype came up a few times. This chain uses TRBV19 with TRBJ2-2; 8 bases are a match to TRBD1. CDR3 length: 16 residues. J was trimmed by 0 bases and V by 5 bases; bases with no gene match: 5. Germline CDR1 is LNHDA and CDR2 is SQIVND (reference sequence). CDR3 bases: TGTGCCAGTAGTCCAAGGACAGGGACGAACACCGGGGAGCTGTTTTTT. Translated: CASSPRTGTNTGELFF.

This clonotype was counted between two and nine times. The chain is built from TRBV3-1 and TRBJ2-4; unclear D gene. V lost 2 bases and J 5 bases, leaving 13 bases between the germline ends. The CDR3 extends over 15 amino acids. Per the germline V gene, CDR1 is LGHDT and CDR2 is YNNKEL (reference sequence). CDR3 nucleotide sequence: TGTGCCAGCAGCCAAAGCTTGGACGGGCAAAACATTCAGTACTTC. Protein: CASSQSLDGQNIQYF.